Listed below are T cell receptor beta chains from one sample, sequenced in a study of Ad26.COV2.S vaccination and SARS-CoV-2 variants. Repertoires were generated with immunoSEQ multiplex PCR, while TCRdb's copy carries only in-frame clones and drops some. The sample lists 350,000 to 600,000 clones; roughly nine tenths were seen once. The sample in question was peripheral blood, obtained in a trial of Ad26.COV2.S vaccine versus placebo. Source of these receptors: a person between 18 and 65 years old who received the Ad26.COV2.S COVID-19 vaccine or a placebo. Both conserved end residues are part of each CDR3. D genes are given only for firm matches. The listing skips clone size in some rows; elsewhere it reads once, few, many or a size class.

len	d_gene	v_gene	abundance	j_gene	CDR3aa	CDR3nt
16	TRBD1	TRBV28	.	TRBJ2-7	CASSTWDRGLAYEQYF	TGTGCCAGCAGTACCTGGGACAGGGGGCTAGCCTACGAGCAGTACTTC
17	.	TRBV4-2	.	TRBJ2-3	CASSPETGQGGEDTQYF	TGTGCCAGCAGCCCTGAAACGGGGCAGGGGGGAGAGGATACGCAGTATTTT
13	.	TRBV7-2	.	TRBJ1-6	CASSPTQGIPLHF	TGTGCCAGCAGCCCCACCCAGGGGATACCCCTCCACTTT
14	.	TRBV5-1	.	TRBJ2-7	CASRALGSSYEQYF	TGCGCCAGCAGAGCTTTAGGAAGCTCCTACGAGCAGTACTTC
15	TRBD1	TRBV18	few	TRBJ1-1	CASSPRGQGNTEAFF	TGTGCCAGCTCACCACGGGGACAGGGGAACACTGAAGCTTTCTTT
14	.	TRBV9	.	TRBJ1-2	CASSADRHSYGYTF	TGTGCCAGCAGCGCGGACAGACACTCCTATGGCTACACCTTC
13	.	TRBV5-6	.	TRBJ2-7	CASSPSNVRGQYF	TGTGCCAGCAGCCCCAGCAATGTTCGGGGACAGTACTTC
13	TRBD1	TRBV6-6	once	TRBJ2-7	CASSSGTGSEQYF	TGTGCCAGCAGTTCCGGGACAGGAAGCGAGCAGTACTTC
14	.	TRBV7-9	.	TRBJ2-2	CASRTLVEVGELFF	TGTGCCAGCAGAACCCTGGTGGAGGTGGGGGAGCTGTTTTTT
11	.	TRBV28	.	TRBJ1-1	CASSFYSEAFF	TGTGCCAGCAGTTTTTACTCTGAAGCTTTCTTT
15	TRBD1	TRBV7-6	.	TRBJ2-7	CASSSGTVGTYEQYF	TGTGCCAGCAGCTCGGGGACAGTTGGGACCTACGAGCAGTACTTC
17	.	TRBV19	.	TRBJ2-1	CASTPIWGRTPYNEQFF	TGTGCCAGTACCCCCATCTGGGGGAGGACTCCCTACAATGAGCAGTTCTTC
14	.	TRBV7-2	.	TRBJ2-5	CASKATGVRETQYF	TGTGCCAGCAAGGCCACGGGCGTAAGAGAGACCCAGTACTTC
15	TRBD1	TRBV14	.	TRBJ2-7	CASSYVVGQGYEQYF	TGTGCCAGCAGCTATGTCGTCGGACAGGGCTACGAGCAGTACTTC
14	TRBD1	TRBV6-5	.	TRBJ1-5	CASAIDRAYRAQHF	TGTGCCAGCGCCATTGACAGGGCCTATCGGGCCCAGCATTTT
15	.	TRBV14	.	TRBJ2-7	CASSQGSGKDYEQYF	TGTGCCAGCAGCCAAGGGAGCGGAAAGGATTACGAGCAGTACTTC
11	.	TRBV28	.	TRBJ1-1	CASNKFTEAFF	TGTGCCAGCAATAAGTTTACTGAAGCTTTCTTT
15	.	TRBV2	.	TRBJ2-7	CASRSLWTVTYEQYF	TGTGCCAGCAGATCCCTTTGGACAGTGACCTACGAGCAGTACTTC
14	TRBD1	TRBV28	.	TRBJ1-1	CASSTQGVGPEAFF	TGTGCCAGCAGTACCCAGGGGGTCGGACCTGAAGCTTTCTTT
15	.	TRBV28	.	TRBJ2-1	CASSLHPSSYNEQFF	TGTGCCAGCAGTTTACACCCGAGCTCCTACAATGAGCAGTTCTTC
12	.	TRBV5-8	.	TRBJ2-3	CASSSFTDTQYF	TGTGCCAGCAGCTCGTTTACAGATACGCAGTATTTT
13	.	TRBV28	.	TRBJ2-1	CASSPLSYNEQFF	TGTGCCAGCAGCCCGTTATCCTACAATGAGCAGTTCTTC
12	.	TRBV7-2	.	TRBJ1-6	CASRESNSPLHF	TGTGCCAGCAGAGAGAGTAATTCACCCCTCCACTTT
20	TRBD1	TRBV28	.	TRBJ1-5	CASSSSPTTTGGLSNQPQHF	TGTGCCAGCAGTTCGTCCCCGACCACGACAGGGGGTTTGAGCAATCAGCCCCAGCATTTT
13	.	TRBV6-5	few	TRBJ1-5	CASKGKGIQPQHF	TGTGCCAGCAAGGGGAAGGGGATCCAGCCCCAGCATTTT
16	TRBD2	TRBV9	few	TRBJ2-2	CASSVGSGVYTGELFF	TGTGCCAGCAGCGTAGGGAGCGGGGTTTACACCGGGGAGCTGTTTTTT
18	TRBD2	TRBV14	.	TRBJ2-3	CASSQLAGVGASTDTQYF	TGTGCCAGCAGCCAACTAGCGGGAGTAGGTGCTAGCACAGATACGCAGTATTTT
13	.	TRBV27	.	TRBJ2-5	CASSALYQETQYF	TGTGCCAGCAGTGCTTTGTACCAAGAGACCCAGTACTTC
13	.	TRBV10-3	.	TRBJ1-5	CAISQGVDQPQHF	TGTGCCATCAGCCAGGGAGTTGATCAGCCCCAGCATTTT
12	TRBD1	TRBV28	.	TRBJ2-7	CASSRRQGPLYF	TGTGCCAGCAGTCGCAGACAGGGACCTCTGTACTTC
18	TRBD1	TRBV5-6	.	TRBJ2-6	CASSVDRAFLSGANVLTF	TGTGCCAGCAGCGTAGACAGGGCATTCCTCTCCGGGGCCAACGTCCTGACTTTC
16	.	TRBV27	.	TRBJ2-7	CASSLSFGQLSYEQYF	TGTGCCAGCAGTTTATCGTTCGGACAGCTTTCCTACGAGCAGTACTTC
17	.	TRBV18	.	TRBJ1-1	CASSPPLGQGRYTEAFF	TGTGCCAGCTCACCACCCCTGGGGCAGGGAAGGTACACTGAAGCTTTCTTT
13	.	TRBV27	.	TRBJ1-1	CASTGRGGTEAFF	TGTGCCAGCACAGGGAGGGGGGGGACTGAAGCTTTCTTT
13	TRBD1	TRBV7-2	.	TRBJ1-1	CASSSHRGLEAFF	TGTGCCAGCAGCTCCCACAGGGGGCTTGAAGCTTTCTTT
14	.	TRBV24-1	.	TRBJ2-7	CATKGGGVTYEQYF	TGTGCCACAAAAGGGGGAGGGGTGACCTACGAGCAGTACTTC
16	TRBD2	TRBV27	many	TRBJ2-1	CASSFHLAGGPNEQFF	TGTGCCAGCAGTTTTCACCTAGCGGGGGGACCCAATGAGCAGTTCTTC